This TCR beta chain was sequenced for a study of blood T cells in healthy people across ages. The study, taken as a whole, reports: Naive T cell percentage by flow cytometry tracked strongly with beta diversity.

Trimming pared 1 base from V and 2 bases from J, leaving 8 bases between. The CDR3 consists of 15 residues. Germline V gene data show CDR1 as LGHDT and CDR2 as YNNKEL (reference sequence). Concerning this clonotype itself: Antigen unknown.

Alongside a J-beta primer mix, a sample-barcoded 5' primer served in a second PCR lasting about 7 to 12 cycles. Each CDR3 protein is one row after TCRdb ran MiXCR on the 5' RACE reads. The sample has hundreds of thousands of distinct CDR3 sequences, roughly 25% seen once. These data also featured in a second study, about T cells of mothers and their children. That investigation notes: Comparable shaping of TCR recombination output by thymic selection was observed in related and unrelated pairs.

This receptor was taken from a boy younger than 18 in good health. V gene TRBV3-1 combines with J gene TRBJ2-2; D gene unclear. Material for sequencing was blood. The CDR3 DNA follows: TGTGCCAGCAGCCAAGGTTGGCAAAACACCGGGGAGCTGTTTTTT. Its translation is CASSQGWQNTGELFF.